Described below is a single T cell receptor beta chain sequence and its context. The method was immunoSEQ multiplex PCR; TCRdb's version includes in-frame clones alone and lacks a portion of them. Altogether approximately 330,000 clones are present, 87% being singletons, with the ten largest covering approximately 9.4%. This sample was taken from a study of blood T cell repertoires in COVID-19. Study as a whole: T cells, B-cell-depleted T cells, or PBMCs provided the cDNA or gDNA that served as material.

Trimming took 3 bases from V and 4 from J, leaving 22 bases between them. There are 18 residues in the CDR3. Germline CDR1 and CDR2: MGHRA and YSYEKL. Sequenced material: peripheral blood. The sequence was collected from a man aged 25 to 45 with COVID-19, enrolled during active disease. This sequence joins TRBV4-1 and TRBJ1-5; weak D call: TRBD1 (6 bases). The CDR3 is CASSQVGGLTGRNQPQHF. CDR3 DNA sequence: TGCGCCAGCAGCCAGGTTGGGGGCCTGACAGGTAGGAATCAGCCCCAGCATTTT.